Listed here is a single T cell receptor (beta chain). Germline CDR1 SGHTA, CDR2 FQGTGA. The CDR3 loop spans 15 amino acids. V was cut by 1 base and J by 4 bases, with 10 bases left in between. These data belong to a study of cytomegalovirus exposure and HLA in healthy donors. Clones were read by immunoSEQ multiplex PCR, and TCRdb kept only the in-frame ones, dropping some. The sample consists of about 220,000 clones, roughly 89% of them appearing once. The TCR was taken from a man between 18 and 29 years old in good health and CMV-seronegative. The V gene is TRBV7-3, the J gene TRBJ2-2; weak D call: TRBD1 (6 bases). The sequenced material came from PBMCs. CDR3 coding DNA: TGTGCCAGCAGCTTAATGGGGACAAGCACCGGGGAGCTGTTTTTT. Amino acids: CASSLMGTSTGELFF.